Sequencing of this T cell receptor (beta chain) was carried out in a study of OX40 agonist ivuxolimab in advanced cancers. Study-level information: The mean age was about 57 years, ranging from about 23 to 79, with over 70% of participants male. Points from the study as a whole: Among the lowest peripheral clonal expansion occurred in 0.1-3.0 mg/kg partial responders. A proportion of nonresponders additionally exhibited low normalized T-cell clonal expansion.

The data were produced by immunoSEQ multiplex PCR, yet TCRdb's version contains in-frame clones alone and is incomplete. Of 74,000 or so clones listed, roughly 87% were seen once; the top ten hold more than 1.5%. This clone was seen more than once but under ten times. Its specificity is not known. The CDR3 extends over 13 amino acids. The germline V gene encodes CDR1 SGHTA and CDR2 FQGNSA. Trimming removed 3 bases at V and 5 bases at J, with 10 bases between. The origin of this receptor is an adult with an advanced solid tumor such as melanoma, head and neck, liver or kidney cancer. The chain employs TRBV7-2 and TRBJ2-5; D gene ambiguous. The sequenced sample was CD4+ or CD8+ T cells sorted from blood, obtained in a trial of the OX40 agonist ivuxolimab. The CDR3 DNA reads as TGTGCCAGCAGCTTGGCCGTGGGGGAGACCCAGTACTTC. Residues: CASSLAVGETQYF.